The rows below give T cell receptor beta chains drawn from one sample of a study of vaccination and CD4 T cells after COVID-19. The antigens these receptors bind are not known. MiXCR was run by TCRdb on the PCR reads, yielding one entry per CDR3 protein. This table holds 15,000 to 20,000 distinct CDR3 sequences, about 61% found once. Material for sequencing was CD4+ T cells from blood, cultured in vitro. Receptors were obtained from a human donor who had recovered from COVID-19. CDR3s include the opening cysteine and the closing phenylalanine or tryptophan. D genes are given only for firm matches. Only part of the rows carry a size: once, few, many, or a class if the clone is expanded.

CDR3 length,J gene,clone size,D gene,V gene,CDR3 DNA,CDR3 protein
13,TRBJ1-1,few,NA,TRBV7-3,TGTGCCAGCAGCTTACTAGGGACGACTGAAGCTTTCTTT,CASSLLGTTEAFF
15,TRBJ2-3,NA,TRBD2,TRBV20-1,TGCAGTGCTAGAGTTCAGCGGGATCCTACAGATACGCAGTATTTT,CSARVQRDPTDTQYF
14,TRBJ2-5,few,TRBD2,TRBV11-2,TGTGCCAGCAGCCCGCGGGAGATTAGGGAGACCCAGTACTTC,CASSPREIRETQYF
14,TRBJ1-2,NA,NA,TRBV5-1,TGCGCCAGCAGCTGGGACATCATCCGGGATGGCTACACCTTC,CASSWDIIRDGYTF
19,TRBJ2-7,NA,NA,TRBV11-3,TGTGCCAGCAGCTTTGAGGCGGAGACACCTACCTCTCCATCCTACGAGCAGTACTTC,CASSFEAETPTSPSYEQYF
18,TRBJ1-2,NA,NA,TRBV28,TGTGCCAGCAGTCTGGATCGGTCCCCGGCCTACAAAAACTATGGCTACACCTTC,CASSLDRSPAYKNYGYTF
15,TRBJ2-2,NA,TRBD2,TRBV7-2,TGTGCCAGCAGCCTTAGCGGGAGGTGGGCCGGGGAGCTGTTTTTT,CASSLSGRWAGELFF
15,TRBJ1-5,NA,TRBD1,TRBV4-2,TGTGCCAGCAGCCAAGATCAGGGGGTCGGTCAGCCCCAGCATTTT,CASSQDQGVGQPQHF
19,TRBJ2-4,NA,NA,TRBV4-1,TGCGCCAGCAGCCAAGAGTTGGGGGGATTGTCATTAGCCAAAAACATTCAGTACTTC,CASSQELGGLSLAKNIQYF
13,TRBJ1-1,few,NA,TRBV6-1,TGTGCCAGCAGCCCGCAGGGGAACACTGAAGCTTTCTTT,CASSPQGNTEAFF
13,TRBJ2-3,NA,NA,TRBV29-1,TGCAGCGTTGACTCCAGTAGCACAGATACGCAGTATTTT,CSVDSSSTDTQYF
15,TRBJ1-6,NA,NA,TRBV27,TGTGCCAGCAGTTTAGCGGTAGACTATAATTCACCCCTCCACTTT,CASSLAVDYNSPLHF
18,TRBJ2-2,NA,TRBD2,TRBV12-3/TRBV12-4,TGTGCCAGCAGTCCCCCGGGAGGTAGCGGGAGGAACACCGGGGAGCTGTTTTTT,CASSPPGGSGRNTGELFF
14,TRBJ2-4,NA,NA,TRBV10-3,TGTGCCATCAGTGAATCAGCAGGGTTGAACATTCAGTACTTC,CAISESAGLNIQYF
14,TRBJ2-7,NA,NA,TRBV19,TGTGCCAGTTTTGGGGGAGGACCGGGGTACGAGCAGTACTTC,CASFGGGPGYEQYF
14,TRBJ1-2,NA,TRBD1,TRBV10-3,TGTGCCATCAGTGACGACAGGGGAAACTATGGCTACACCTTC,CAISDDRGNYGYTF
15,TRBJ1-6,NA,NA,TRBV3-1,TGTGCCAGCGGCCAAGCCGCAGGGCCAGGATCACCCCTCCACTTT,CASGQAAGPGSPLHF
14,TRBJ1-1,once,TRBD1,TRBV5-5,TGTGCCAGCAGCGAGACAGGGACGAGTACTGAAGCTTTCTTT,CASSETGTSTEAFF
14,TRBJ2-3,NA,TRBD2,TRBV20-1,TGCAGTGCTTTAGCGGGAGGGGCCACAGATACGCAGTATTTT,CSALAGGATDTQYF
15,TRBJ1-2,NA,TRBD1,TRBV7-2,TGTGCCAGCAGCTTAGCCACAGGGGAATTCTATGGCTACACCTTC,CASSLATGEFYGYTF
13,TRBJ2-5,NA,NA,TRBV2,TGTGCCAGCAGTGAAAGCGGACAAGAGACCCAGTACTTC,CASSESGQETQYF
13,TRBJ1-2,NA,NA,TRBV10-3,TGTGCCATACAAGGGATGGGCCTATGGGGCTACACCTTC,CAIQGMGLWGYTF
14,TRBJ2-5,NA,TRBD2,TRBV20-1,TGCAGTGCTAGATACGGGAGGCAGGCCGAGACCCAGTACTTC,CSARYGRQAETQYF
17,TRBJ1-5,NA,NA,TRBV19,TGTGCCAGTAGTATTCCTCTTTGGGGAAGTAGCAATCAGCCCCAGCATTTT,CASSIPLWGSSNQPQHF
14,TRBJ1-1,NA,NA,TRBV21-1,TGTGCCAGCAGCTTCGACAGGGAGAACACTGAAGCTTTCTTT,CASSFDRENTEAFF
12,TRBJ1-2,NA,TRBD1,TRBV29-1,TGCAGCGGATGGGACAGGGCTAGGGGCTACACCTTC,CSGWDRARGYTF
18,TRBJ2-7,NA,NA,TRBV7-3,TGTGCCAGCAGCTTACTTATTGACAGACAAGTTGCCTCCTACGAGCAGTACTTC,CASSLLIDRQVASYEQYF
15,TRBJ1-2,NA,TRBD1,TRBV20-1,TGCAGTGCGCCGCCACCAGGGGGCGCGTGGTATGGCTACACCTTC,CSAPPPGGAWYGYTF
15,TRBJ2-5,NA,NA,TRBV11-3,TGTGCCAGCAGCCTAGGGGCTAGCCAGGGAGAGACCCAGTACTTC,CASSLGASQGETQYF
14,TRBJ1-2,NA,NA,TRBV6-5,TGTGCCAGCAGTTCCCCAGGGGATACTTATGGCTACACCTTC,CASSSPGDTYGYTF
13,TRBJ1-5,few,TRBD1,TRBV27,TGTGCCAGCAGCTTACAGGGGGCTCAGCCCCAGCATTTT,CASSLQGAQPQHF
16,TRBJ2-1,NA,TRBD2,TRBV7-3,TGTGCCAGCAGCTTAACCGCTAGCGGGAGTAAGGATGAGCAGTTCTTC,CASSLTASGSKDEQFF
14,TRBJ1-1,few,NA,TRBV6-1,TGTGCCAGCAGTATTGACGGGGTGAACACTGAAGCTTTCTTT,CASSIDGVNTEAFF
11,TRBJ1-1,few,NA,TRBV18,TGTGCCAGCTCAGGGGGCGCGGAAGCTTTCTTT,CASSGGAEAFF
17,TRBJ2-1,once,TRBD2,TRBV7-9,TGTGCCAGCAGCCTCGGACTAGCGGATTGGGGGGGGGATGAGCAGTTCTTC,CASSLGLADWGGDEQFF
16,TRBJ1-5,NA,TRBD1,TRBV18,TGTGCCAGCTCACCTGACAGGGGGAGATTTATTCAGCCCCAGCATTTT,CASSPDRGRFIQPQHF
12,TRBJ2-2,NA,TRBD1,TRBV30,TGTGCCTGGAGACAGGGGACCGGGGAGCTGTTTTTT,CAWRQGTGELFF
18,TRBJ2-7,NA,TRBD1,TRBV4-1,TGCGCCAGCAGCATACGATACGGGACAGGGCAGACCTCCTACGAGCAGTACTTC,CASSIRYGTGQTSYEQYF
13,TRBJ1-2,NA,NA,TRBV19,TGTGCCAGTAGGCTACAGGGAGACTATGGCTACACCTTC,CASRLQGDYGYTF
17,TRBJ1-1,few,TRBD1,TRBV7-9,TGTGCCAGCGGTACTAGGGGACAGAGTTTTGTTAACACTGAAGCTTTCTTT,CASGTRGQSFVNTEAFF
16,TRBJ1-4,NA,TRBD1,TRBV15,TGTGCCACCAGCAGAGAGGGGACAGCATATAATGAAAAACTGTTTTTT,CATSREGTAYNEKLFF
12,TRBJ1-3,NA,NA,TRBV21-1,TGTGCCAGCGGGGGCGTCGGCGCGGCCATATATTTT,CASGGVGAAIYF
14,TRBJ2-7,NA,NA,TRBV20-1,TGCAGTGCTAGGGCCCCACAGACTGGCTACGAGCAGTACTTC,CSARAPQTGYEQYF
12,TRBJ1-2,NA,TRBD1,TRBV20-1,TGCAGTGGAACGGGACAGGGATACGGCTACACCTTC,CSGTGQGYGYTF
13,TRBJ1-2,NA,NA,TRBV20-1,TGCAGTGCTAGAGAAGGTGCTGTGATTGGGGGGACCTTC,CSAREGAVIGGTF
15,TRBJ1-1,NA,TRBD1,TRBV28,TGTGCCAGCAGTGCCACGGGACAGGGGAGTAGGGAAGCTTTCTTT,CASSATGQGSREAFF